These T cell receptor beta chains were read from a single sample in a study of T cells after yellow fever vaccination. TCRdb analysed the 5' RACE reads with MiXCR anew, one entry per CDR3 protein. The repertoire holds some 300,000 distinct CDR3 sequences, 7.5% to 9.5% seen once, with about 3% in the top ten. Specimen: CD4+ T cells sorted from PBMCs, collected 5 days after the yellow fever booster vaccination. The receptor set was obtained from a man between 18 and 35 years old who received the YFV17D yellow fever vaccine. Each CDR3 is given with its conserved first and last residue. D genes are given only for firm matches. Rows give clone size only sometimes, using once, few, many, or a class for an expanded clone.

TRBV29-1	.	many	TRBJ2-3	CSVMGYLSDTQYF	TGCAGCGTGATGGGGTATCTGTCGGATACGCAGTATTTT
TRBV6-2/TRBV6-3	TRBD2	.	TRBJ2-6	CASTNGGTSAISGANVLTF	TGTGCCAGCACCAATGGGGGGACTAGCGCCATCTCTGGGGCCAACGTCCTGACTTTC
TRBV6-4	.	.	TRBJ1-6	CASSDSRFGNNSPLHF	TGTGCCAGCAGTGACTCGCGGTTCGGCAATAATTCACCCCTCCACTTT
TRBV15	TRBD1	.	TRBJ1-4	CATSSQDWTGAEKLFF	TGTGCCACCAGCTCCCAGGATTGGACAGGGGCCGAAAAACTGTTTTTT
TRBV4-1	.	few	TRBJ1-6	CASSQTEYNSPLHF	TGCGCCAGCAGCCAGACAGAGTATAATTCACCCCTCCACTTT
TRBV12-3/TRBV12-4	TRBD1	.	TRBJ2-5	CASSTGQADQETQYF	TGTGCCAGCAGCACGGGACAGGCTGACCAAGAGACCCAGTACTTC
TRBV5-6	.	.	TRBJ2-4	CASSRQNIQYF	TGTGCCAGCAGTCGGCAGAACATTCAGTACTTC
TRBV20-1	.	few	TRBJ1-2	CSARVRFGYGYTF	TGCAGTGCTAGAGTTAGGTTCGGCTATGGCTACACCTTC
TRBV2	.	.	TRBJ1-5	CASSSTGRAGQPQHF	TGTGCCAGCAGTTCCACAGGCCGGGCCGGTCAGCCCCAGCATTTT
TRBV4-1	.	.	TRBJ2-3	CSSSRSSSDTQYF	TGCTCCAGCAGCCGCTCCAGTTCAGATACGCAGTATTTT
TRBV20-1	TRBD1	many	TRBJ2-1	CSAMTGAGANEQFF	TGCAGTGCCATGACAGGGGCCGGGGCTAATGAGCAGTTCTTC
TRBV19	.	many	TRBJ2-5	CASSIDLSGGQETQYF	TGTGCCAGTAGTATAGATCTTAGCGGAGGGCAAGAGACCCAGTACTTC
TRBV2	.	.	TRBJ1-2	CASSEFRSSAF	TGTGCCAGCAGTGAGTTCAGGTCCTCGGCCTTC
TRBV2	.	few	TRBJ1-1	CASGKDYTEAFF	TGTGCCAGCGGTAAGGACTACACTGAAGCTTTCTTT
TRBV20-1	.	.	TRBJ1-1	CSAREGSGSAAFF	TGCAGTGCTAGAGAAGGGTCGGGCTCCGCAGCTTTCTTT
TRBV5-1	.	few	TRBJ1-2	CASSWDGQNYGYTF	TGCGCCAGCAGCTGGGACGGCCAGAACTATGGCTACACCTTC
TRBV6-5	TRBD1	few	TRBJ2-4	CASTPLGQGVLAKNIQYF	TGTGCCAGCACACCGCTGGGACAGGGGGTTTTAGCCAAAAACATTCAGTACTTC
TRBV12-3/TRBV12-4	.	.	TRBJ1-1	CASSPTPGRTNTEAFF	TGTGCCAGCAGCCCTACCCCGGGACGTACGAACACTGAAGCTTTCTTT
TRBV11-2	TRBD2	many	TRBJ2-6	CASSPGGSGANVLTF	TGCGCCAGCAGCCCCGGGGGGTCTGGGGCCAACGTCCTGACTTTC
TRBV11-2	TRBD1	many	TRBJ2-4	CASSLAGGGNIQYF	TGTGCCAGCAGCTTAGCAGGGGGTGGTAACATTCAGTACTTC
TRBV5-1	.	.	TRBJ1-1	CASSHVGVVTEAFF	TGCGCCAGCAGCCACGTGGGGGTTGTCACTGAAGCTTTCTTT
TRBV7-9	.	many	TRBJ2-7	CASSLGRTNRRLGAYEQYF	TGTGCCAGCAGCTTAGGACGGACGAACCGTAGGCTGGGAGCCTACGAGCAGTACTTC
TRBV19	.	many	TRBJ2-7	CASSIRLRDEQYF	TGTGCCAGTAGTATAAGGCTGCGGGACGAGCAGTACTTC
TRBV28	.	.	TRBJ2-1	CASSRIAPLTNEQFF	TGTGCCAGCAGCCGGATAGCGCCTTTGACCAATGAGCAGTTCTTC
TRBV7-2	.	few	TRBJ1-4	CASSLGGAQDEKLFF	TGTGCCAGCAGCTTAGGAGGGGCGCAGGATGAAAAACTGTTTTTT
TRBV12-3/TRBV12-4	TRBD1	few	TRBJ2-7	CARVGQGVVEQYF	TGTGCCAGAGTCGGACAGGGAGTCGTCGAGCAGTACTTC